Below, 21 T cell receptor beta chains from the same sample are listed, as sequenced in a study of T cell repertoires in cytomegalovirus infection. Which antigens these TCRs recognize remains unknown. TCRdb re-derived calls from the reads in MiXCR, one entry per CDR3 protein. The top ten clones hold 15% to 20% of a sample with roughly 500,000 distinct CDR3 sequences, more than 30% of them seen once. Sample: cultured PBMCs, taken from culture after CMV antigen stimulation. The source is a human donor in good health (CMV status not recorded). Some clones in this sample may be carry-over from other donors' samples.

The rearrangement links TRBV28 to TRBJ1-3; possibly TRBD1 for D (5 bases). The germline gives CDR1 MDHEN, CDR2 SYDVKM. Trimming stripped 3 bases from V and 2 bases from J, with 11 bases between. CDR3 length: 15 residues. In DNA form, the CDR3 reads TGTGCCAGCAGTTTTCGCAGGGAGGCTGGAAACACCATATATTTT. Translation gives CASSFRREAGNTIYF.

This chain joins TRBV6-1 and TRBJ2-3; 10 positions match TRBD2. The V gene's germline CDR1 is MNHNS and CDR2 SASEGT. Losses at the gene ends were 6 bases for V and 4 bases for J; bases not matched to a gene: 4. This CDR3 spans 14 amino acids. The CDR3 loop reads CASSRGLASDTQYF. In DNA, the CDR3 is TGTGCCAGCAGCAGGGGACTAGCGTCAGATACGCAGTATTTT.

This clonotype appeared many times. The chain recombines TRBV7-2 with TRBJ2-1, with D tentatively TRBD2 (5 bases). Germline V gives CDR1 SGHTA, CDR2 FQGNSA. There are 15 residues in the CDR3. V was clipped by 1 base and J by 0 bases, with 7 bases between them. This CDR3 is CASSLDLASYNEQFF. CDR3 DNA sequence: TGTGCCAGCAGCTTAGACCTAGCCTCCTACAATGAGCAGTTCTTC.

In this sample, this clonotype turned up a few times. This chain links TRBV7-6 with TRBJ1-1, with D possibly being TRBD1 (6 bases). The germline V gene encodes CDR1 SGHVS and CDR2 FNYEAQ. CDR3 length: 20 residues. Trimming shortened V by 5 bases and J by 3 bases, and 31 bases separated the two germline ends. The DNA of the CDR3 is TGTGCCAGCAGCCTCCTAGGGGGGGGGGGCGAAAGAGGTGAGGACACTGAAGCTTTCTTT. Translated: CASSLLGGGGERGEDTEAFF. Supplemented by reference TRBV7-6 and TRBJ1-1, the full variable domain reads GAGVSQSPRYKVTKRGQDVALRCDPISGHVSLYWYRQALGQGPEFLTYFNYEAQQDKSGLPNDRFSAERPEGSISTLTIQRTEQRDSAMYRCASSLLGGGGERGEDTEAFFGQGTRLTVV.

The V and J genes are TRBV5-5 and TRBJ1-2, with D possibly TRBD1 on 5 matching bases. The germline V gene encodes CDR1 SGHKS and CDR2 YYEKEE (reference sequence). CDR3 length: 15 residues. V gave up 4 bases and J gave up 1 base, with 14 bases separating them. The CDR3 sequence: CASSGGTAINYGYTF. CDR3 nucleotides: TGTGCCAGCAGCGGCGGGACGGCAATTAACTATGGCTACACCTTC.

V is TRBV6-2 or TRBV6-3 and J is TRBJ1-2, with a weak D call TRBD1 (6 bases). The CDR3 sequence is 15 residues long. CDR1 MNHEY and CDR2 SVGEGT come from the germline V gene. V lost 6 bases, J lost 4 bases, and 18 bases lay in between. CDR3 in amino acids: CASRQTQQGIYGYTF. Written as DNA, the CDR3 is TGTGCCAGCAGACAAACACAACAGGGCATCTATGGCTACACCTTC.

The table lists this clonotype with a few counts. The CDR3 bases are TGTGCCAGCAGCCAAGGGGAGCAGGGGTGGAACACTGAAGCTTTCTTT. Amino acid sequence: CASSQGEQGWNTEAFF. J is TRBJ1-1 and V is TRBV14; D is possibly TRBD1 (6 bases). The CDR3 sequence is 16 residues long. Trimming left V 1 base short and J 1 base short, with 13 bases between. CDR1 and CDR2 (germline): SGHDN, FVKESK. The full variable domain, rest sourced from reference TRBV14 and TRBJ1-1, is EAGVTQFPSHSVIEKGQTVTLRCDPISGHDNLYWYRRVMGKEIKFLLHFVKESKQDESGMPNNRFLAERTGGTYSTLKVQPAELEDSGVYFCASSQGEQGWNTEAFFGQGTRLTVV.

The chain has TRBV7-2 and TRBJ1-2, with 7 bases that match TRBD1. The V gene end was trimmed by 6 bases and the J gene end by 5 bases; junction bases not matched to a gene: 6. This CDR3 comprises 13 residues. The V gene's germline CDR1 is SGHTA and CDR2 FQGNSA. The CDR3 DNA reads TGTGCCAGCAGGGCCAGGGGGAATTATGGCTACACCTTC. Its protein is CASRARGNYGYTF. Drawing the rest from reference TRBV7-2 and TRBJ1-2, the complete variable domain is GAGVSQSPSNKVTEKGKDVELRCDPISGHTALYWYRQSLGQGLEFLIYFQGNSAPDKSGLPSDRFSAERTGGSVSTLTIQRTQQEDSAVYLCASRARGNYGYTFGSGTRLTVV.

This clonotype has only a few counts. Here the CDR3 reads CSVEGQNSGNTIYF. In DNA, the CDR3 is TGCAGCGTAGAGGGACAAAACTCTGGAAACACCATATATTTT. The gene calls are TRBV29-1 and TRBJ1-3; D is perhaps TRBD1 (6 bases). Germline loops: CDR1 SQVTM, CDR2 ANQGSEA. Deletions cut 6 bases from V and 0 bases from J, with 12 bases between. The CDR3 runs 14 residues. Full variable domain (outside the CDR3, taken from reference TRBV29-1 and TRBJ1-3): SAVISQKPSRDICQRGTSLTIQCQVDSQVTMMFWYRQQPGQSLTLIATANQGSEATYESGFVIDKFPISRPNLTFSTLTVSNMSPEDSSIYLCSVEGQNSGNTIYFGEGSWLTVV.

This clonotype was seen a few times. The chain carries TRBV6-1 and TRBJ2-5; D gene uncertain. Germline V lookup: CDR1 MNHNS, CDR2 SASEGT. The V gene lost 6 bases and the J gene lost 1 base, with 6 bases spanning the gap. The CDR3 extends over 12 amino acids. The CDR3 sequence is CASSRFQETQYF. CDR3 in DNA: TGTGCCAGCAGCAGGTTCCAAGAGACCCAGTACTTC.

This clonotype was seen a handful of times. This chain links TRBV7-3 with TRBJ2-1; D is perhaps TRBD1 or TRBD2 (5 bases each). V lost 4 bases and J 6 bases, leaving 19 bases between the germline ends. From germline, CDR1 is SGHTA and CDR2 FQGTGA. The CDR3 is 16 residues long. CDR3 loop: CASSYSGQFISNEQFF. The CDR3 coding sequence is TGTGCCAGCAGCTACAGCGGACAATTTATTTCCAATGAGCAGTTCTTC.

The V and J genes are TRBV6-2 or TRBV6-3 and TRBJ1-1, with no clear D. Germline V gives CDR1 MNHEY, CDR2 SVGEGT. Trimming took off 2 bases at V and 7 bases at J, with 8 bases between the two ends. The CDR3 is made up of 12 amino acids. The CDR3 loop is CASSYTYGEAFF. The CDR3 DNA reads TGTGCCAGCAGTTACACATACGGTGAAGCTTTCTTT.

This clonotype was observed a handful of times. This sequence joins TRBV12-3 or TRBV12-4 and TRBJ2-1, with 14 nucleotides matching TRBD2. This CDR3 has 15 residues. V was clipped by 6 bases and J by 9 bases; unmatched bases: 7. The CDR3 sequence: CASRATSGRAFEQFF. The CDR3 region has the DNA TGTGCCAGCAGGGCGACTAGCGGGAGGGCCTTTGAGCAGTTCTTC.

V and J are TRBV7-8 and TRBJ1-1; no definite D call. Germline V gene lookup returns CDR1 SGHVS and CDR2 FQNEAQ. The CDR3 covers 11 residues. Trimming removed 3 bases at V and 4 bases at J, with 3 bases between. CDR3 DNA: TGTGCCAGCAGCTTTACCACTGAAGCTTTCTTT. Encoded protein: CASSFTTEAFF. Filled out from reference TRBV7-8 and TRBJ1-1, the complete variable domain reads GAGVSQSPRYKVAKRGQDVALRCDPISGHVSLFWYQQALGQGPEFLTYFQNEAQLDKSGLPSDRFFAERPEGSVSTLKIQRTQQEDSAVYLCASSFTTEAFFGQGTRLTVV.

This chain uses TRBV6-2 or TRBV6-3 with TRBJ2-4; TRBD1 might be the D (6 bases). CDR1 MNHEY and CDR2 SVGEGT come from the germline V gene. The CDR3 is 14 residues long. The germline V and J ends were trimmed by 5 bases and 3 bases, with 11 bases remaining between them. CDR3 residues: CASSTRDIKNIQYF. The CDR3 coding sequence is TGTGCCAGCAGTACCCGGGACATCAAAAACATTCAGTACTTC.

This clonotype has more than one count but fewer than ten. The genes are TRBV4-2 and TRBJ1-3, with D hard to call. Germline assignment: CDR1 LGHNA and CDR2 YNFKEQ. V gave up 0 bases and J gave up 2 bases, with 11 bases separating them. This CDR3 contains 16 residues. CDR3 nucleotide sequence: TGTGCCAGCAGCCAAGATCAGTCGGCAACTGGAAACACCATATATTTT. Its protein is CASSQDQSATGNTIYF.

The CDR3 nucleotides read TGTGCCAGCAGTTACGGTCCCCAGTCAAGCACAGATACGCAGTATTTT. Protein: CASSYGPQSSTDTQYF. The chain is built from TRBV6-5 and TRBJ2-3, with D unclear. Per the germline V gene, CDR1 is MNHEY and CDR2 is SVGAGI. CDR3 length equals 16 residues. Trimming took 2 bases from V and 0 from J, leaving 12 bases between them.

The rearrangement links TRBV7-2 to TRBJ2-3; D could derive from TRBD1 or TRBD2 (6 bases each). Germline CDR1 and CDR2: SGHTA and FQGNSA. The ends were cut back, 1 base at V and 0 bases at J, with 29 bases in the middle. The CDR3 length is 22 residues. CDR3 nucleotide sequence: TGTGCCAGCAGCTTAGAGGGGGGACCCTCCCAGACGCGGGGCGAGAGCACAGATACGCAGTATTTT. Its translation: CASSLEGGPSQTRGESTDTQYF.

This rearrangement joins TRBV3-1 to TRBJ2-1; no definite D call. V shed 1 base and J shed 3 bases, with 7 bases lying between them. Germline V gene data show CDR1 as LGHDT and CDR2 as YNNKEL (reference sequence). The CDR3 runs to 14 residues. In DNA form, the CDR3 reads TGTGCCAGCAGCCAAGCATTCAGCTACAATGAGCAGTTCTTC. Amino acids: CASSQAFSYNEQFF.

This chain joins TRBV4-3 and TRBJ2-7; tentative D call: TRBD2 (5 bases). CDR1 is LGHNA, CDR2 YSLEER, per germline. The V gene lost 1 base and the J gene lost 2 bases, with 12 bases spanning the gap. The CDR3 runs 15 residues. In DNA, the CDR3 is TGCGCCAGCAGCCAAGTTGGCGGGTCCCCCTACGAGCAGTACTTC. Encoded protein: CASSQVGGSPYEQYF.

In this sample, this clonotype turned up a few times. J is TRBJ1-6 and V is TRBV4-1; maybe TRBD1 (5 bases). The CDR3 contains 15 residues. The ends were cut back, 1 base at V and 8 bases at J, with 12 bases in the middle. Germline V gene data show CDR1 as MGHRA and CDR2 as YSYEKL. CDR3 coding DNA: TGCGCCAGCAGCCAAGTGCAGGGAGAGCATTCACCCCTCCACTTT. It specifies CASSQVQGEHSPLHF.